This T cell receptor beta chain was retrieved from a study of OX40 agonist ivuxolimab in advanced cancers. Background on the study: Treatment of patients was with ivuxolimab, an agonistic anti-OX40 (CD134) antibody. Participants, 70% to 90% male, averaged approximately 56 years of age, ranging from roughly 20 to 79. Patients assigned to dose escalation were diagnosed with hepatocellular carcinoma, melanoma, renal cell or head and neck cancer.

Clones were read by immunoSEQ multiplex PCR, and TCRdb kept only the in-frame ones, dropping some. Among about 45,000 clones, roughly 90% were seen once, and the ten largest hold around 1%. The V gene's germline CDR1 is SGHDN and CDR2 FVKESK. CDR3 size: 11 residues. V gave up 9 bases and J gave up 8 bases, with 10 bases separating them. Autoimmune disease history or systemic immunosuppression disqualified patients. The V and J genes are TRBV14 and TRBJ1-4; D might be TRBD1 (5 bases). The sequence derives from an adult with an advanced solid tumor such as melanoma, head and neck, liver or kidney cancer. The input for sequencing was CD4+ or CD8+ T cells sorted from blood, taken in a trial of the OX40 agonist ivuxolimab. DNA for the CDR3: TGTGCCAGGGATGGGGACGAAAAACTGTTTTTT. This codes for CARDGDEKLFF.